This T cell receptor (beta chain) was identified during a study of blood T cell repertoires in COVID-19. Study at large: Samples came from the United States, Italy and Spain, spanning acute and convalescent COVID-19. Nucleic acid was either cDNA or gDNA, and it came from T cells, B-cell-depleted T cells, or PBMCs.

Per the original data handling: Cell counts per sample came from amplifying reference gene primers. The repertoire was sequenced with immunoSEQ multiplex PCR; TCRdb's copy has only in-frame clones and lacks some. D and trimming come from the DNA, and the V and J calls and clone size come from that table. The table lists over 40,000 clones, roughly 82% of them singletons, with under 15% in the top ten. The CDR3 loop spans 15 amino acids. The V gene lost 4 bases and the J gene lost 0 bases, with 12 bases spanning the gap. Germline V gene data show CDR1 as GTSNPN and CDR2 as SVGIG (reference sequence). Sample: peripheral blood. The genes are TRBV30 and TRBJ2-2, with D possibly being TRBD2 (5 bases). The TCR originated in a human donor in a cohort sampled during active COVID-19. The CDR3 region has the DNA TGTGCCTGGATTGGAGGAACCTCGAACACCGGGGAGCTGTTTTTT. It translates to CAWIGGTSNTGELFF.